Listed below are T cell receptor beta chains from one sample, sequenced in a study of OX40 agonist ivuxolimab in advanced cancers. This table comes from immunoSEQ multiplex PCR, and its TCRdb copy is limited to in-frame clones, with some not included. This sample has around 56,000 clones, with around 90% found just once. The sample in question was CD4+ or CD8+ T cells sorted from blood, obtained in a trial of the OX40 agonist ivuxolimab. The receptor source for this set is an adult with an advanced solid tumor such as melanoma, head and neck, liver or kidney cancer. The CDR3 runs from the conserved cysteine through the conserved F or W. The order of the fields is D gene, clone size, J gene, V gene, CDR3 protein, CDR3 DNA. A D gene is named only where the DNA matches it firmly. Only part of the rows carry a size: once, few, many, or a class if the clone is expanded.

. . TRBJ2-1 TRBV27 CASSFGRGTYNEQFF TGTGCCAGCAGTTTCGGTAGGGGTACCTACAATGAGCAGTTCTTC
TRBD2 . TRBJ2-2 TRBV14 CASGGGFTGELFF TGTGCCAGCGGCGGGGGGTTCACCGGGGAGCTGTTTTTT
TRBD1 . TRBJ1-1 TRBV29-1 CSVDGGQGASEAFF TGCAGCGTTGATGGGGGACAGGGGGCTAGTGAAGCTTTCTTT
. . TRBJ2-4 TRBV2 CASSTGLAKNIQYF TGTGCCAGCAGTACCGGACTAGCCAAAAACATTCAGTACTTC
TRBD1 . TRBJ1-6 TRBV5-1 CASSLGTGDSPLHF TGCGCCAGCAGCTTGGGGACAGGCGATTCACCCCTCCACTTT
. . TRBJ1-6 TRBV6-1 CASSEFDFMSSYNSPLHF TGTGCCAGCAGTGAATTCGATTTTATGAGCTCCTATAATTCACCCCTCCACTTT
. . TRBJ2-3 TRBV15 CATTGAQADTQYF TGTGCCACGACCGGGGCCCAGGCGGATACGCAGTATTTT
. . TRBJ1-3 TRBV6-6 CASTGLSGNTIYF TGTGCCAGCACAGGACTATCTGGAAACACCATATATTTT
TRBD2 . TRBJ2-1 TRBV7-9 CASSSSWREVGNEQFF TGTGCCAGCAGCTCCTCTTGGCGGGAGGTGGGAAATGAGCAGTTCTTC
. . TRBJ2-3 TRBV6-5 CASSYDPAGADTQYF TGTGCCAGCAGTTACGACCCGGCAGGGGCGGATACGCAGTATTTT
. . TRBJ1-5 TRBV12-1 CASSCRMGSGHNNQPQHF TGTGCCAGCAGCTGCCGGATGGGGTCGGGACACAACAATCAGCCCCAGCATTTT
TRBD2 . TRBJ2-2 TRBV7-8 CASSLNAPGLASNTGELFF TGTGCCAGCAGCTTAAACGCCCCGGGACTAGCGTCGAACACCGGGGAGCTGTTTTTT
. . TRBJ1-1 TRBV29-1 CSVDQGRATEAFF TGCAGCGTTGACCAGGGGAGGGCCACTGAAGCTTTCTTT
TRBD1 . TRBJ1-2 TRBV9 CASSARDREIGYTF TGTGCCAGCAGCGCCCGGGACAGGGAGATTGGCTACACCTTC
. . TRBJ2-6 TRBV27 CASSLRGFGANVLTF TGTGCCAGCAGTTTACGGGGTTTCGGGGCCAACGTCCTGACTTTC
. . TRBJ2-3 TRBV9 CASSDYGGVLDTQYF TGTGCCAGCAGCGACTATGGGGGAGTGTTGGATACGCAGTATTTT
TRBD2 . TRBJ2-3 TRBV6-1 CASSDQVAGGSSDTQYF TGTGCCAGCAGTGACCAGGTGGCGGGGGGGAGTTCAGATACGCAGTATTTT
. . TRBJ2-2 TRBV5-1 CASSPTDTGELFF TGCGCCAGCAGTCCGACTGACACCGGGGAGCTGTTTTTT
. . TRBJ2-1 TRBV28 CASRWDNEQFF TGTGCCAGCAGATGGGACAATGAGCAGTTCTTC
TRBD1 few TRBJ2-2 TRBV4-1 CASSQDNRGNGELFF TGCGCCAGCAGCCAAGATAACAGGGGCAACGGGGAGCTGTTTTTT
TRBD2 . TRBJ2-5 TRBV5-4 CASSLLTSEQETQYF TGTGCCAGCAGCCTACTGACTAGCGAACAAGAGACCCAGTACTTC
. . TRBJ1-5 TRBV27 CASSPVMRSNQPQHF TGTGCCAGCAGTCCCGTGATGCGCTCTAATCAGCCCCAGCATTTT
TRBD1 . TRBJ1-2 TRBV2 CASSEYADRVYGYTF TGTGCCAGCAGTGAATACGCGGACAGGGTCTATGGCTACACCTTC
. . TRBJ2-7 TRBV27 CASIGGSYEQYF TGTGCCAGCATCGGCGGATCCTACGAGCAGTACTTC